These 21 T cell receptor beta chains came from one sample sequenced in a study of CD8+CD57+ T cells in acquired aplastic anemia. The TCR beta profiling, which covered VDJ combination and CDR3 sequence, was carried out using genomic DNA as the template. TCRdb re-analysed the reads in MiXCR, keeping a single row per CDR3 protein. This table has about 160,000 distinct CDR3 sequences, around 45% appearing once. Sequencing was carried out using sorted CD4+, CD8+, or CD8+CD57+ T cells (not recorded which) from PBMCs. The receptors derive from a human donor in good health.

This clonotype was seen at least ten times. The chain carries TRBV20-1 and TRBJ1-2, with a possible D match to TRBD1 (6 bases). Trimming stripped 3 bases from V and 4 bases from J, with 12 bases between. Germline V lookup: CDR1 DFQATT, CDR2 SNEGSKA (reference sequence). The CDR3 runs to 13 residues. CDR3 DNA sequence: TGCAGTGCTAGGGGGGGGCAGGGCTATGGCTACACCTTC. Amino acids: CSARGGQGYGYTF.

The CDR3 is CASSIGTGSYEQYF. CDR3 coding DNA: TGTGCCAGTAGTATCGGGACAGGGTCCTACGAGCAGTACTTC. The genes are TRBV9 and TRBJ2-7; 9 nucleotides line up with TRBD1. Trimming at V came to 8 bases and at J to 1 base, leaving 7 bases not matched to a gene. The CDR3 is 14 amino acids. Germline CDR1 reads SGDLS; CDR2 reads YYNGEE. Complete variable domain (other parts from reference TRBV9 and TRBJ2-7): DSGVTQTPKHLITATGQRVTLRCSPRSGDLSVYWYQQSLDQGLQFLIQYYNGEERAKGNILERFSAQQFPDLHSELNLSSLELGDSALYFCASSIGTGSYEQYFGPGTRLTVT.

DNA for the CDR3: TGTGCCAGCAGTGAAGGCAGAATTGAAGCTTTCTTT. Translation: CASSEGRIEAFF. The chain has TRBV2 and TRBJ1-1; D is ambiguous. This CDR3 has 12 amino acids. Germline CDR1 is SNHLY and CDR2 is FYNNEI. Trimming pared 1 base from V and 7 bases from J, leaving 7 bases between.

The sample holds many counts of this clonotype. This chain connects TRBV10-3 to TRBJ2-1; no clear D gene. Deletions cut 3 bases from V and 3 bases from J, with 3 bases between. Germline CDR1 reads ENHRY; CDR2 reads SYGVKD. This CDR3 has 12 amino acids. CDR3 loop: CAISDFYNEQFF. Here the CDR3 DNA reads TGTGCCATCAGTGATTTCTACAATGAGCAGTTCTTC.

The chain uses TRBV20-1 and TRBJ2-5; D not certain. The CDR3 runs 14 residues. The germline V gene has CDR1 DFQATT and CDR2 SNEGSKA (reference sequence). V was shortened by 0 bases and J by 5 bases, with 13 bases between the two germline ends. CDR3 protein: CSARDVLQRETQYF. CDR3 sequence (DNA): TGCAGTGCTAGAGATGTCCTACAAAGGGAGACCCAGTACTTC.

This chain links TRBV10-3 with TRBJ1-1; D not resolved. Germline-derived CDR1 and CDR2 are ENHRY and SYGVKD. Between the trimmed V and J ends, which lost 0 bases and 0 bases, there was a span of 8 bases. This CDR3 is built from 15 residues. The CDR3 loop reads CAISESNGMNTEAFF. CDR3 coding DNA: TGTGCCATCAGTGAGTCCAATGGGATGAACACTGAAGCTTTCTTT.

This rearrangement joins TRBV3-1 to TRBJ2-1; D unclear. The CDR3 sequence is 13 residues long. Germline V CDR1 and CDR2: LGHDT, YNNKEL (reference sequence). V gave up 0 bases and J gave up 9 bases, with 9 bases separating them. The CDR3 nucleotides are TGTGCCAGCAGCCAAGAAAGCGCGCGTGAGCAGTTCTTC. Its protein is CASSQESAREQFF.

Only a few counts were recorded for this clonotype. The rearrangement joins TRBV12-5 to TRBJ1-3; 9 nucleotides align to TRBD1. Per the germline V gene, CDR1 is LGHNT and CDR2 is FRNRAP. The V segment lost 5 bases and the J segment 1 base; nucleotides outside the gene matches: 9. CDR3 length: 17 amino acids. The CDR3 spells CASGTLSDRGSGNTIYF. CDR3 nucleotide sequence: TGTGCTAGTGGTACCCTCTCGGACAGGGGTTCTGGAAACACCATATATTTT.

This clonotype appeared many times. The rearrangement links TRBV20-1 to TRBJ1-1, with 8 nucleotides matching TRBD1. Germline V lookup: CDR1 DFQATT, CDR2 SNEGSKA (reference sequence). V dropped 6 bases and J dropped 4; count of bases not matched to a gene: 7. This CDR3 has 13 residues. The CDR3 sequence: CSARRTGITEAFF. In nucleotides, the CDR3 is TGCAGTGCCAGGAGGACAGGGATCACTGAAGCTTTCTTT.

The V gene is TRBV24-1, the J gene TRBJ2-5; TRBD2 matches at 8 bases. Germline V gene lookup returns CDR1 KGHDR and CDR2 SFDVKD. Trimming removed 5 bases from V and 4 bases from J; junction bases left unmatched: 11. The CDR3 totals 16 residues. CDR3 coding DNA: TGTGCCACCAGTGTTAGGACTAGCTCAGCACGAGAGACCCAGTACTTC. Protein: CATSVRTSSARETQYF.

This clonotype was detected only a few times. The V call is TRBV6-5, the J call TRBJ1-4; D ambiguous. CDR3 length: 16 residues. In germline, CDR1 is MNHEY, CDR2 SVGAGI. V dropped 2 bases and J dropped 3 bases, with 13 bases sitting between them. For the CDR3, the DNA is TGTGCCAGCAGTTACGGGAAGAATTGGTCTAATGAAAAACTGTTTTTT. Translating it yields CASSYGKNWSNEKLFF.

Here the CDR3 reads CASSYSFGTGVYEQYF. The CDR3 DNA sequence: TGTGCCAGCAGTTACTCGTTCGGGACAGGGGTCTACGAGCAGTACTTC. The V gene is TRBV6-5, the J gene TRBJ2-7; TRBD1 matches at 10 bases. V shed 0 bases, J shed 3 bases, and the junction held 5 bases outside the gene matches. The CDR3 is 16 residues long. CDR1 is MNHEY and CDR2 is SVGAGI in the germline V gene.

With regard to this clonotype: Being one base from a much bigger clone, this may be a read error. The chain carries TRBV6-5 and TRBJ2-7; D could derive from TRBD1 or TRBD2 (5 bases each). The germline V and J ends were trimmed by 2 bases and 3 bases, with 14 bases remaining between them. Germline V gene sequence: CDR1 MNHEY, CDR2 SVGAGI. This CDR3 contains 15 residues. Here the CDR3 DNA reads TGTGCCAGCAGTTACGTAAGAGGGGCAGGCTACGAGCAGTACTTC. Amino acid sequence: CASSYVRGAGYEQYF.

The gene calls are TRBV7-3 and TRBJ1-5; no firm D call. Germline V gives CDR1 SGHTA, CDR2 FQGTGA. V was clipped by 5 bases and J by 6 bases, with 11 bases between them. The CDR3 runs 13 residues. CDR3 sequence: CASSIDGSQPQHF. The CDR3 nucleotides read TGTGCCAGCAGCATAGATGGGAGTCAGCCCCAGCATTTT.

In regard to this clonotype: The junction and the germline gene differ at one end; a read error may be behind it. V usage is TRBV20-1 and J usage is TRBJ2-7, with TRBD1 identical over 10 bases. From germline, CDR1 is DFQATT and CDR2 SNEGSKA (reference sequence). The CDR3 runs to 17 residues. As DNA, the CDR3 is TGCAGTGCTAGCCCGGGACAGGGGCCTCAGAGCTCCTACGAGCAGTGCTTC. Its translation is CSASPGQGPQSSYEQCF.

The chain is built from TRBV11-2 and TRBJ2-3, with TRBD1 identical over 9 bases. The CDR3 sequence is 17 residues long. V gave up 1 base and J gave up 4 bases; unmatched junction bases: 9. Germline V gene data show CDR1 as SGHAT and CDR2 as FQNNGV. The CDR3 is CASSLVGTGGLADTQYF. In DNA, the CDR3 is TGTGCCAGCAGCTTAGTGGGAACAGGGGGCCTGGCAGATACGCAGTATTTT.

V usage is TRBV24-1 and J usage is TRBJ2-3; 12 bases fit TRBD1. V lost 0 bases to trimming and J lost 5 bases; unmatched junction nucleotides: 2. The CDR3 consists of 16 residues. Germline V gene sequence: CDR1 KGHDR, CDR2 SFDVKD. The CDR3 sequence: CATSDLGDRGLDTQYF. The CDR3 bases are TGTGCCACCAGTGATTTGGGGGACAGGGGGCTAGATACGCAGTATTTT.

The chain joins TRBV11-1 to TRBJ2-1, with TRBD1 matching over 9 bases. The germline V gene has CDR1 SGHAT and CDR2 FQDESV (reference sequence). The CDR3 length is 15 residues. Germline trimming cut 5 bases from V and 5 bases from J; bases unmatched to any gene: 7. The CDR3 DNA reads as TGTGCCAGCAGCGGACGGACAGGGGACAACAATGAGCAGTTCTTC. This sequence encodes CASSGRTGDNNEQFF. The variable domain in full, completed from reference TRBV11-1 and TRBJ2-1, reads EAEVAQSPRYKITEKSQAVAFWCDPISGHATLYWYRQILGQGPELLVQFQDESVVDDSQLPKDRFSAERLKGVDSTLKIQPAELGDSAMYLCASSGRTGDNNEQFFGPGTRLTVL.

This chain connects TRBV12-3 or TRBV12-4 to TRBJ1-1, with TRBD1 as a possible D gene (6 bases). The CDR3 extends over 14 amino acids. Trimming removed 6 bases at V and 3 bases at J, with 14 bases between. The CDR3 here is CASRLQGSHTEAFF. In nucleotides, the CDR3 is TGTGCCAGCAGATTACAGGGCTCGCACACTGAAGCTTTCTTT.

The chain combines TRBV15 with TRBJ2-2; no definite D call. CDR1 LNHNV and CDR2 YYDKDF come from the germline V gene (reference sequence). CDR3 length: 12 amino acids. V dropped 2 bases and J dropped 9 bases, with 7 bases sitting between them. The CDR3 sequence is CATSRFSRELFF. The CDR3 region has the DNA TGTGCCACCAGCAGATTCTCCAGGGAGCTGTTTTTT.

The chain carries TRBV20-1 and TRBJ1-1; D is unclear. This CDR3 comprises 12 residues. Germline-derived CDR1 and CDR2 are DFQATT and SNEGSKA (reference sequence). V dropped 3 bases and J dropped 1 base, with 6 bases sitting between them. CDR3 sequence: CSARTTNTEAFF. The CDR3 DNA is TGCAGTGCTAGGACAACGAACACTGAAGCTTTCTTT.